The present TCR beta chain was sequenced within a study of PD-1 blockade in classical Hodgkin lymphoma. Overall study results and limits: Undefined causes, possibly disease activity or prior therapy, underlie the repertoire differences. By C4D1, CD4+ diversity increased significantly, especially in complete responders. Complete responders had baseline diversity similar to newly diagnosed patients.

Method: immunoSEQ multiplex PCR; TCRdb's copy keeps in-frame clones and lacks some. The sample shows about 14,000 clones, approximately 80% of them seen only once. Regarding time point: cycle 4 day 1 (C4D1), after six to seven weeks of nivolumab. Every patient experienced relapse after autologous stem cell transplantation, and brentuximab vedotin exposure varied. Complete response, partial response or progressive disease was each patient's best response. Points on this clone: No antigen is known for it.

The clonotype originates from a human donor with classical Hodgkin lymphoma. The source material was peripheral blood mononuclear cells (PBMCs), sampled before the fourth cycle of nivolumab.

The CDR3: CASSEAPGTGAYEQYF. The DNA for the CDR3 is TGTGCCAGCAGTGAAGCTCCCGGGACAGGAGCTTACGAGCAGTACTTC. V gene TRBV5-6 combines with J gene TRBJ2-7; 8 nucleotides agree with TRBD1. The CDR3 contains 16 residues. The ends lost 5 bases at V and 4 bases at J; junction bases unmatched: 14. Per the germline V gene, CDR1 is SGHDT and CDR2 is YYEEEE. The full variable domain, its missing parts supplied by reference TRBV5-6 and TRBJ2-7, is DAGVTQSPTHLIKTRGQQVTLRCSPKSGHDTVSWYQQALGQGPQFIFQYYEEEERQRGNFPDRFSGHQFPNYSSELNVNALLLGDSALYLCASSEAPGTGAYEQYFGPGTRLTVT.